The 15 T cell receptor beta chains reported below all come from one sample, sequenced in a study of tumor-infiltrating lymphocytes in primary liver carcinoma. A primer matching the constant region was used to make TCR beta cDNA from approximately 0.45 ug of total RNA. Three rounds of nested multiplex PCR with slightly modified ARM-PCR produced TCR beta libraries. Forward primers for TRBV1-TRBV30 and a C-beta reverse primer served the first two PCR rounds, at approximately 10 cycles each. TCRdb called the multiplex PCR reads again in MiXCR, with one record for every CDR3 protein. Among approximately 73,000 distinct CDR3 sequences, 60% to 75% were seen once, and the ten largest hold 25% to 35%. DNA and RNA were both co-extracted from around 20-30 mg of bulk tissue that had not been sorted. Source material: liver tumor tissue from sampling region 4. As for subset: tumor region T4, right-lateral pole. The receptor set was obtained from a man aged 35 to 55 with primary liver carcinoma and hepatitis B virus infection.

A remark on this clonotype: This sequence may be a read error, since a much larger clone differs from it by one base. The chain carries TRBV7-3 and TRBJ2-2; D is unclear. The CDR3 is made up of 13 amino acids. CDR1 is SGHTA and CDR2 is FQGTGA in the germline V gene. V lost 7 bases and J lost 2, with 8 bases in between. As DNA, the CDR3 is TGTGCCAGCACTGTGGACAACACCGGGGAGCTGTTTTTT. This encodes CASTVDNTGELFF.

This clonotype was recorded at least ten times. The V gene is TRBV6-1, the J gene TRBJ1-2; tentatively, D is TRBD1 (5 bases). The CDR3 sequence is 17 residues long. V dropped 5 bases and J dropped 4 bases, with 23 bases sitting between them. Germline V gives CDR1 MNHNS, CDR2 SASEGT. The CDR3 protein is CASSPTRVSPIPYGYTF. As DNA, the CDR3 is TGTGCCAGCAGTCCTACCAGGGTATCACCTATCCCCTATGGCTACACCTTC.

Comment on this clonotype: The germline gene is not matched at one end of the junction; a read error may be the cause. The genes are TRBV6-6 and TRBJ1-5, with D uncertain. The length of the CDR3 is 12 residues. The germline gives CDR1 MNHNY, CDR2 SVGAGI (reference sequence). The CDR3 sequence: CANSLPIQPQHF. CDR3 in DNA: TGTGCCAACAGTCTCCCCATTCAGCCCCAGCATTTT.

Points on this clonotype: The junction and the germline gene differ at one end; a read error may be behind it. The gene calls are TRBV5-4 and TRBJ2-1; 7 bases agree with TRBD2. This CDR3 has 15 amino acids. The germline V gene has CDR1 SGHNT and CDR2 YYREEE (reference sequence). This CDR3 is CASSDRLAVYNGQFF. In DNA, the CDR3 is TGTGCCAGCAGCGATCGACTAGCAGTGTACAATGGGCAGTTCTTC. The variable domain in full, completed from reference TRBV5-4 and TRBJ2-1, reads ETGVTQSPTHLIKTRGQQVTLRCSSQSGHNTVSWYQQALGQGPQFIFQYYREEENGRGNFPPRFSGLQFPNYSSELNVNALELDDSALYLCASSDRLAVYNGQFFGPGTRLTVL.

As for this clonotype: One end of the junction varies from germline; a read error may be responsible. The rearrangement links TRBV6-5 to TRBJ2-5; D is unresolved. This CDR3 region has 13 residues. Germline lookup yields CDR1 MNHEY and CDR2 SVGAGI. The CDR3 here is CASIKGSQETQHF. The DNA of the CDR3 is TGTGCCAGCATTAAAGGCAGTCAAGAGACCCAGCACTTC.

About this clonotype itself: At one of its ends the junction is not consistent with the germline gene, which may arise from a read error. The V and J genes are TRBV5-1 and TRBJ2-2; D perhaps matches TRBD1 (6 bases). The CDR3 covers 15 residues. Germline-derived CDR1 and CDR2 are SGHRS and YFSETQ. The DNA of the CDR3 is TGCGCCGGCAGCTGGATGGACAGCAACACCGGGGAGCTGCTTTTT. Protein sequence: CAGSWMDSNTGELLF. Filled out from reference TRBV5-1 and TRBJ2-2, the complete variable domain reads KAGVTQTPRYLIKTRGQQVTLSCSPISGHRSVSWYQQTPGQGLQFLFEYFSETQRNKGNFPGRFSGRQFSNSRSEMNVSTLELGDSALYLCAGSWMDSNTGELLFGEGSRLTVL.

The chain joins TRBV6-6 to TRBJ1-1; no firm D call. Germline lookup yields CDR1 MNHNY and CDR2 SVGAGI (reference sequence). The CDR3 extends over 12 amino acids. Trimming took off 4 bases at V and 10 bases at J, with 13 bases between the two ends. CDR3: CASSFTDWIAFF. The CDR3 DNA reads TGTGCCAGCAGTTTCACGGACTGGATAGCTTTCTTT.

Remarks on this clonotype: A junction boundary mismatches the germline segment, possibly from a read error. The chain recombines TRBV6-6 with TRBJ1-1; weak D call: TRBD1 (6 bases). Germline values: CDR1 MNHNY, CDR2 SVGAGI (reference sequence). The CDR3 contains 13 residues. The CDR3 coding sequence is TGTGCCGGCGGGGGACACATGAACACCGAAGCTTTCTTT. This sequence encodes CAGGGHMNTEAFF.

Note on this clonotype: Without the conserved terminal phenylalanine or tryptophan, this CDR3 likely stems from a read error. The chain recombines TRBV6-5 with TRBJ1-6; D ambiguous. This CDR3 has 15 residues. The germline V gene encodes CDR1 MNHEY and CDR2 SVGAGI. In DNA form, the CDR3 reads TGTGGCAGCGGTTGGATGAGCTCCTATAATTCACCCCTCCACTAT. This translates into CGSGWMSSYNSPLHY.

Ten or more counts support this clonotype. The chain recombines TRBV6-2 or TRBV6-3 with TRBJ2-2; the D gene is possibly TRBD1 (8 bases). Germline-derived CDR1 and CDR2 are MNHEY and SVGEGT. The V and J ends lost 5 bases and 5 bases respectively, with 12 bases between them. This CDR3 spans 14 amino acids. CDR3 loop: CASSDRGGTGELFF. The CDR3 DNA is TGTGCCAGCAGTGACAGGGGAGGGACCGGGGAGCTGTTTTTT.

Worth noting for this clonotype: As the CDR3 is not closed by the conserved phenylalanine or tryptophan, this likely results from a read error. The V gene is TRBV2, the J gene TRBJ2-5, with TRBD1 identical over 10 bases. The better agreement between TRBJ2-7 and the DNA end casts doubt on the J call. This CDR3 is 14 amino acids long. In germline, CDR1 is SNHLY, CDR2 FYNNEI. CDR3 in amino acids: CASSDRGHSYEQYL. The CDR3 coding sequence is TGTGCTAGCAGTGACAGGGGGCATTCCTACGAGCAGTACTTA.

For this clonotype: A read error may produce the germline difference seen at one junction end. The rearrangement uses TRBV11-2 and TRBJ2-1; TRBD2 is a possible D gene (5 bases). The CDR3 sequence is 15 residues long. Germline V gene lookup returns CDR1 SGHAT and CDR2 FQNNGV. The CDR3: CVSVLGDLRGYEQFF. The CDR3 DNA follows: TGTGTCAGCGTACTAGGAGACCTCCGGGGATATGAGCAGTTCTTC.

This clonotype has only a few counts. The chain links TRBV7-2 to TRBJ1-1; D possibly corresponds to TRBD1 (5 bases). From germline, CDR1 is SGHTA and CDR2 FQGNSA. The CDR3 totals 14 residues. Deletions cut 3 bases from V and 0 bases from J, with 8 bases between. CDR3: CASSFDSMNTEAFF. CDR3 in DNA: TGTGCCAGCAGCTTTGACAGCATGAACACTGAAGCTTTCTTT.

Of note for this clonotype: Since the CDR3 does not end with the conserved phenylalanine or tryptophan, this likely comes from a read error. No DNA is shown, since the ends of the CDR3 on it are uncertain; the CDR3 is the one TCRdb lists. The chain is built from TRBV4-2 and TRBJ2-7; TRBD2 was called by the table and not checked on the DNA. The V gene's germline CDR1 is LGHNA and CDR2 YNFKEQ. The CDR3 extends over 18 residues, inclusive of both ends. The CDR3 region is CTSSQEGLAGGLSYEQYS.

This rearrangement joins TRBV6-5 to TRBJ2-1; D perhaps matches TRBD1 (8 bases). Germline loops: CDR1 MNHEY, CDR2 SVGAGI. V was cut by 8 bases and J by 8 bases, with 31 bases left in between. CDR3 length equals 18 residues. CDR3 sequence reads: CASSWDRRTRGRVHEQFF. For the CDR3, the DNA is TGTGCCAGCTCGTGGGACAGGAGGACTAGGGGGAGGGTGCATGAGCAGTTCTTC.